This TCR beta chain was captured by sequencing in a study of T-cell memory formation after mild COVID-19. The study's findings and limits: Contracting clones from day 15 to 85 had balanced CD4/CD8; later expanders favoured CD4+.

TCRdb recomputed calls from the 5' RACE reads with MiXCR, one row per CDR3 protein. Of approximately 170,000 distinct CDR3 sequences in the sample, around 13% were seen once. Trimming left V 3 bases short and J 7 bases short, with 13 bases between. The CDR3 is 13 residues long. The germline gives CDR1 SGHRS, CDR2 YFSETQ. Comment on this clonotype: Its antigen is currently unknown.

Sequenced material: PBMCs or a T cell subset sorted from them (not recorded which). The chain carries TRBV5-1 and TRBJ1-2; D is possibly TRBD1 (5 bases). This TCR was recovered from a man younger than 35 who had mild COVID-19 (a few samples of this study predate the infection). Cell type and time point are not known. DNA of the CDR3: TGCGCCAGCAGCTCGGGACTGTCGTTTGGCTACACCTTC. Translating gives CASSSGLSFGYTF.